The 8 T cell receptor beta chains below all came from one sample that was sequenced in a study of control samples from healthy donors and cancer patients. TCRdb keeps only in-frame clones here, not all; method: immunoSEQ multiplex PCR. In the table there are about 50,000 clones, around nine tenths of which are singletons. The source material was PBMCs. The receptors were gathered from a man aged 25-40 years with colorectal cancer.

The chain links TRBV27 to TRBJ1-3, with D possibly being TRBD1 (5 bases). V was shortened by 0 bases and J by 1 base, with 10 bases between the two germline ends. Germline-derived CDR1 and CDR2 are MNHEY and SMNVEV (reference sequence). The CDR3 sequence is 16 residues long. CDR3: CASSLSPPGSGNTIYF. The CDR3 nucleotides read TGTGCCAGCAGTTTATCCCCCCCAGGGTCTGGAAACACCATATATTTT.

CDR3 bases: TGTGCCAGCAGTGACCTCGGGACAGGGAGAGATGAGCAGTTCTTC. This translates into CASSDLGTGRDEQFF. The gene calls are TRBV6-4 and TRBJ2-1; 9 bases line up with TRBD1. This CDR3 region has 15 residues. CDR1 and CDR2 from the germline V gene are MRHNA and SNTAGT. The ends lost 2 bases at V and 8 bases at J; junction bases unmatched: 7.

This clone was recorded once. The chain couples TRBV6-1 to TRBJ1-2, with D possibly TRBD1 on 5 matching bases. CDR3 length: 14 amino acids. With 1 base removed from V and 8 bases from J, the gap between germline ends came to 14 bases. Per germline, CDR1 MNHNS and CDR2 SASEGT. The CDR3 protein is CASSEVRQGGGYTF. In DNA, the CDR3 is TGTGCCAGCAGTGAAGTAAGGCAGGGTGGCGGCTACACCTTC.

This chain connects TRBV7-8 to TRBJ1-1, with a tentative D call TRBD1 (6 bases). The CDR3 totals 14 residues. Germline V CDR1 and CDR2: SGHVS, FQNEAQ. The ends were cut back, 8 bases at V and 0 bases at J, with 13 bases in the middle. The CDR3 bases are TGTGCCAGCCATATCGGGACACTGAACACTGAAGCTTTCTTT. Its protein is CASHIGTLNTEAFF.

The V call is TRBV29-1, the J call TRBJ2-1; 8 bases fit TRBD2. With V trimmed by 4 bases and J by 9 bases, 11 bases remained unmatched. Per germline, CDR1 SQVTM and CDR2 ANQGSEA. This CDR3 is 14 amino acids long. CDR3 sequence: CSVVSGVVYPEQFF. DNA for the CDR3: TGCAGCGTTGTTAGCGGGGTCGTGTACCCTGAGCAGTTCTTC.

The DNA for the CDR3 is TGTGCCAGCAGTTCCCGGCCCACAGATACGCAGTATTTT. This sequence encodes CASSSRPTDTQYF. The V gene is TRBV5-6, the J gene TRBJ2-3; D uncertain. Germline CDR1 and CDR2: SGHDT and YYEEEE. The CDR3 runs 13 residues. Deletions cut 5 bases from V and 2 bases from J, with 9 bases between.

The chain uses TRBV5-1 and TRBJ2-7, with a tentative D call TRBD1 (6 bases). Trimming pared 4 bases from V and 3 bases from J, leaving 14 bases between. The germline gives CDR1 SGHRS, CDR2 YFSETQ. CDR3 length: 14 residues. The CDR3 is CASSPDRLYYEQYF. The CDR3, as DNA: TGCGCCAGCAGCCCTGACAGGCTTTACTACGAGCAGTACTTC.

This clone is a singleton in its sample. The chain has TRBV7-2 and TRBJ1-1, with 7 bases aligning to TRBD1. In germline, CDR1 is SGHTA, CDR2 FQGNSA. V lost 5 bases to trimming and J lost 2 bases; unmatched junction nucleotides: 5. This CDR3 spans 14 amino acids. The DNA for the CDR3 is TGTGCCAGCAGCCCCAGGACAGGAAACACTGAAGCTTTCTTT. Amino acids: CASSPRTGNTEAFF.